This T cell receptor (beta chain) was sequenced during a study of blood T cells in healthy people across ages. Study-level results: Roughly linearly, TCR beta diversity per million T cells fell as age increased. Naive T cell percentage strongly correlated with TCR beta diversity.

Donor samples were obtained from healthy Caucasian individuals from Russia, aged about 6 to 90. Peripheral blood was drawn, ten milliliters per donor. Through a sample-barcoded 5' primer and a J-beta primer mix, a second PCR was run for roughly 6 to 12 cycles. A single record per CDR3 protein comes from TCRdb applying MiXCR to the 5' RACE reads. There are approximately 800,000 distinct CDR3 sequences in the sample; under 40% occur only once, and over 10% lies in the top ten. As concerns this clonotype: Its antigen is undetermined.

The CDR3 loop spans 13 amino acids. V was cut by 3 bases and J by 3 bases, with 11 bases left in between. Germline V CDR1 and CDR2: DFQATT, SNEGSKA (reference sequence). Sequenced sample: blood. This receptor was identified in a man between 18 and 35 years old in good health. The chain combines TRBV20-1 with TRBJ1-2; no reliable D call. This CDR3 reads CSARSLKDYGYTF. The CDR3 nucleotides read TGCAGTGCTAGGTCCCTAAAGGACTATGGCTACACCTTC.